A single sample is the source of the 28 T cell receptor beta chains below, sequenced in a study of T cell responses to AZD1222 COVID-19 vaccine. Clones were read by immunoSEQ multiplex PCR, and TCRdb kept only the in-frame ones, dropping some. The sample has some 160,000 clones; around nine tenths are singletons. The material was peripheral blood, obtained on day 0 of AZD1222 vaccination. These receptor sequences come from an adult in good health.

The chain recombines TRBV11-2 with TRBJ1-6, with D possibly being TRBD1 (5 bases). In germline, CDR1 is SGHAT, CDR2 FQNNGV. The CDR3 covers 16 residues. Trimming pared 5 bases from V and 7 bases from J, leaving 18 bases between. This CDR3 reads CASSQITGLRNSPLHF. CDR3 coding DNA: TGTGCCAGCAGCCAAATTACGGGACTGAGGAATTCACCCCTCCACTTT.

The chain links TRBV10-1 to TRBJ2-7; D might be TRBD2 (7 bases). V was clipped by 10 bases and J by 2 bases, with 30 bases between them. Germline CDR1 is WNHNN and CDR2 is SYGVQD (reference sequence). The CDR3 consists of 18 residues. DNA for the CDR3: TGCGCCACCACAGAGTCAAGGGGGGGGACGGGGATCCCCTACGAGCAGTACTTC. Translation gives CATTESRGGTGIPYEQYF.

The CDR3 protein is CASSIGQFSNQPQHF. Here the CDR3 DNA reads TGTGCCAGTAGTATAGGACAGTTCAGCAATCAGCCCCAGCATTTT. V is TRBV19 and J is TRBJ1-5; TRBD1 is a possible D gene (5 bases). CDR1 is LNHDA and CDR2 is SQIVND in the germline V gene (reference sequence). Trimming pared 1 base from V and 1 base from J, leaving 8 bases between. The CDR3 is 15 residues long.

The V gene is TRBV5-1, the J gene TRBJ1-1, with D tentatively TRBD1 (5 bases). There are 17 residues in the CDR3. Germline V gene lookup returns CDR1 SGHRS and CDR2 YFSETQ. The V end was cut by 0 bases, the J end by 3 bases, with 18 bases between. The CDR3 region has the DNA TGCGCCAGCAGCTTGGTCCGTCAAAGGGACGCGGACACTGAAGCTTTCTTT. It specifies CASSLVRQRDADTEAFF.

V usage is TRBV7-9 and J usage is TRBJ2-5; the D gene is possibly TRBD1 (6 bases). Per the germline V gene, CDR1 is SEHNR and CDR2 is FQNEAQ (reference sequence). Trimming shortened V by 5 bases and J by 2 bases, and 15 bases separated the two germline ends. The CDR3 consists of 15 residues. CDR3 loop: CASSPRDTKQETQYF. The DNA of the CDR3 is TGTGCCAGCAGCCCCCGGGACACCAAACAAGAGACCCAGTACTTC.

The chain joins TRBV5-8 to TRBJ1-2; TRBD1 aligns across 8 bases. The length of the CDR3 is 16 residues. Germline V gene lookup returns CDR1 SGHTS and CDR2 YDEGEE. J lost 9 bases, V lost 0 bases, and 13 bases had no gene match. The CDR3 loop is CASSLETGALGARYTF. CDR3 bases: TGTGCCAGCAGCTTGGAGACAGGGGCTCTCGGTGCGCGCTACACCTTC.

J is TRBJ2-7 and V is TRBV7-2, with D uncertain. There are 14 residues in the CDR3. Germline V gives CDR1 SGHTA, CDR2 FQGNSA. The V gene lost 1 base and the J gene lost 0 bases, with 7 bases spanning the gap. Here the CDR3 reads CASSLGISSYEQYF. The CDR3 DNA reads as TGTGCCAGCAGCTTAGGGATTAGCTCCTACGAGCAGTACTTC.

This chain links TRBV4-3 with TRBJ2-1; D perhaps matches TRBD2 (6 bases). The V and J ends lost 0 bases and 5 bases respectively, with 11 bases between them. The CDR3 totals 15 residues. CDR1 and CDR2 from the germline V gene are LGHNA and YSLEER. In DNA form, the CDR3 reads TGCGCCAGCAGCCAAGATCTGCTAGCGAACAATGAGCAGTTCTTC. Translated: CASSQDLLANNEQFF.

The chain is built from TRBV5-1 and TRBJ2-1; possibly TRBD2 for D (5 bases). V was shortened by 4 bases and J by 4 bases, with 18 bases between the two germline ends. Per germline, CDR1 SGHRS and CDR2 YFSETQ. This CDR3 is 16 amino acids long. CDR3 sequence: CASSPPRGSLYNEQFF. The CDR3 nucleotides read TGCGCCAGCAGCCCCCCCCGAGGGAGCCTTTACAATGAGCAGTTCTTC.

The rearrangement links TRBV30 to TRBJ1-5; 8 bases map to TRBD1. CDR1 and CDR2 from the germline V gene are GTSNPN and SVGIG (reference sequence). This CDR3 spans 15 amino acids. Trimming cost V 3 bases and J 2 bases; bases outside gene matches: 6. Here the CDR3 reads CAWRREGQGNQPQHF. The CDR3 bases are TGTGCCTGGAGACGTGAGGGACAGGGCAATCAGCCCCAGCATTTT.

The V gene is TRBV4-2, the J gene TRBJ1-5; D is possibly TRBD1 (5 bases). Looked up from germline, CDR1 is LGHNA and CDR2 is YNFKEQ. V shed 0 bases and J shed 5 bases, with 11 bases lying between them. CDR3 size: 15 residues. This CDR3 is CASSQDLGTYQPQHF. CDR3 coding DNA: TGTGCCAGCAGCCAAGATTTAGGGACCTATCAGCCCCAGCATTTT.

The chain carries TRBV5-8 and TRBJ2-5, with a possible D match to TRBD1 (6 bases). With 3 bases removed from V and 9 bases from J, the gap between germline ends came to 18 bases. The CDR3 is made up of 14 amino acids. Germline V gives CDR1 SGHTS, CDR2 YDEGEE. The CDR3 region has the DNA TGTGCCAGCAGCTCCGGGATCACCCCAGGGGCCCAGTACTTC. Its protein is CASSSGITPGAQYF.

The chain employs TRBV7-2 and TRBJ2-3; TRBD1 is a possible D gene (6 bases). The V end was cut by 5 bases, the J end by 4 bases, with 10 bases between. This CDR3 has 13 amino acids. Germline values: CDR1 SGHTA, CDR2 FQGNSA. The CDR3, as DNA: TGTGCCAGCAGCACCAGGGGCCCAGATACGCAGTATTTT. Protein sequence: CASSTRGPDTQYF.

This clone came up a few times. The V gene is TRBV6-6, the J gene TRBJ1-5; maybe TRBD1 (6 bases). The V and J ends lost 5 bases and 4 bases respectively, with 9 bases between them. The CDR3 spans 13 residues. Germline V gene sequence: CDR1 MNHNY, CDR2 SVGAGI (reference sequence). In DNA form, the CDR3 reads TGTGCCAGCAGTCGCCAGGGGAATCAGCCCCAGCATTTT. Encoded protein: CASSRQGNQPQHF.

This chain joins TRBV6-5 and TRBJ2-2; maybe TRBD1 (6 bases). CDR3 length: 15 residues. Germline V gene sequence: CDR1 MNHEY, CDR2 SVGAGI. The ends were cut back, 6 bases at V and 0 bases at J, with 11 bases in the middle. Here the CDR3 DNA reads TGTGCCAGCAGCCGCGGACAGTCGAACACCGGGGAGCTGTTTTTT. It codes for CASSRGQSNTGELFF.

This clone was observed a few times. The chain couples TRBV7-9 to TRBJ1-1; D is unresolved. With 5 bases removed from V and 6 bases from J, the gap between germline ends came to 16 bases. Germline loops: CDR1 SEHNR, CDR2 FQNEAQ (reference sequence). The CDR3 spans 14 residues. CDR3 amino acids: CASSRIEGGSEAFF. CDR3 sequence (DNA): TGTGCCAGCAGCAGAATAGAGGGCGGCTCTGAAGCTTTCTTT.

J is TRBJ1-4 and V is TRBV7-3; D remains ambiguous. The CDR3 covers 15 residues. The germline V gene encodes CDR1 SGHTA and CDR2 FQGTGA. Trimming removed 5 bases from V and 0 bases from J, with 10 bases in between. The CDR3 protein is CASSRSGATNEKLFF. CDR3 nucleotide sequence: TGTGCCAGCAGCCGATCGGGCGCAACTAATGAAAAACTGTTTTTT.

This chain connects TRBV6-5 to TRBJ2-7; 9 nucleotides line up with TRBD1. Germline V gene data show CDR1 as MNHEY and CDR2 as SVGAGI. V lost 0 bases and J lost 5; bases outside the gene matches: 5. The CDR3 sequence is 15 residues long. The DNA of the CDR3 is TGTGCCAGCAGTTACTCACAGGGGGCGCACCACGAGCAGTACTTC. Translating gives CASSYSQGAHHEQYF.

The rearrangement joins TRBV27 to TRBJ2-7, with D possibly being TRBD2 (6 bases). CDR3 size: 12 residues. V gave up 0 bases and J gave up 6 bases, with 6 bases separating them. The germline V gene has CDR1 MNHEY and CDR2 SMNVEV (reference sequence). In nucleotides, the CDR3 is TGTGCCAGCAGTTTATCGGGGGGCGAGCAGTACTTC. This translates into CASSLSGGEQYF.

The chain carries TRBV28 and TRBJ2-5; D call uncertain. The CDR3 has 16 amino acids. The germline V and J ends were trimmed by 7 bases and 4 bases, with 22 bases remaining between them. Germline CDR1 and CDR2: MDHEN and SYDVKM. The CDR3 bases are TGTGCCAGCACCACTCGGACGGGCCGGCCGGGAGAGACCCAGTACTTC. This gives the protein CASTTRTGRPGETQYF.

This sequence joins TRBV7-2 and TRBJ2-7, with TRBD1 matching 8 bases. J gave up 1 base and V 4 bases, and 9 bases lay outside the gene matches. The CDR3 has 16 residues. Germline lookup yields CDR1 SGHTA and CDR2 FQGNSA. The CDR3 region is CASSSRGQGSSYEQYF. DNA for the CDR3: TGTGCCAGCAGCTCCAGAGGACAGGGCTCATCCTACGAGCAGTACTTC.

This clone was seen once. The J gene is TRBJ1-1, the V gene TRBV9; no clear D gene. There are 15 residues in the CDR3. Germline CDR1 reads SGDLS; CDR2 reads YYNGEE. With 0 bases removed from V and 1 base from J, the gap between germline ends came to 10 bases. The CDR3 region has the DNA TGTGCCAGCAGCGTAGTGAAGGGTCCGAACACTGAAGCTTTCTTT. Translating it yields CASSVVKGPNTEAFF.

The chain uses TRBV27 and TRBJ1-6, with D possibly being TRBD1 (5 bases). The length of the CDR3 is 15 residues. V was cut by 0 bases and J by 4 bases, with 7 bases left in between. Germline V gene lookup returns CDR1 MNHEY and CDR2 SMNVEV (reference sequence). In DNA form, the CDR3 reads TGTGCCAGCAGTTTATCAGGACAATATAATTCACCCCTCCACTTT. Amino acids: CASSLSGQYNSPLHF.

The chain uses TRBV5-6 and TRBJ2-1; possible D gene TRBD1, 5 bases. The CDR3 loop spans 12 amino acids. The ends were cut back, 4 bases at V and 6 bases at J, with 8 bases in the middle. Germline CDR1 reads SGHDT; CDR2 reads YYEEEE. CDR3: CASSTRANEQFF. CDR3 DNA sequence: TGTGCCAGCAGCACCAGGGCCAATGAGCAGTTCTTC.

CDR3 amino acids: CASSSILFEQFF. The CDR3 DNA follows: TGTGCCAGCAGCTCCATTCTGTTTGAGCAGTTCTTC. The rearrangement links TRBV25-1 to TRBJ2-1; D is undetermined. Between the trimmed V and J ends, which lost 6 bases and 9 bases, there was a span of 12 bases. The CDR3 has 12 amino acids. Germline CDR1 MGHDK, CDR2 SYGVNS.

The gene calls are TRBV5-1 and TRBJ2-7; D unclear. Trimming cost V 1 base and J 7 bases, with 12 bases left between them. This CDR3 region has 13 residues. Germline CDR1 is SGHRS and CDR2 is YFSETQ. CDR3 sequence (DNA): TGCGCCAGCAGCTTGACAGTCTTGGGGGAGCAGTACTTC. Residues: CASSLTVLGEQYF. The whole variable domain, remainder taken from reference TRBV5-1 and TRBJ2-7, is KAGVTQTPRYLIKTRGQQVTLSCSPISGHRSVSWYQQTPGQGLQFLFEYFSETQRNKGNFPGRFSGRQFSNSRSEMNVSTLELGDSALYLCASSLTVLGEQYFGPGTRLTVT.

The gene calls are TRBV5-1 and TRBJ2-3; D not certain. The CDR3 totals 11 residues. In germline, CDR1 is SGHRS, CDR2 YFSETQ. With 3 bases removed from V and 7 bases from J, the gap between germline ends came to 6 bases. The chain's CDR3 is CASSSENTQYF. The CDR3 DNA sequence: TGCGCCAGCAGCTCCGAGAATACGCAGTATTTT.

This clone appeared a single time. V is TRBV7-3 and J is TRBJ1-5; D remains unclear. There are 13 residues in the CDR3. Germline values: CDR1 SGHTA, CDR2 FQGTGA. Trimming pared 2 bases from V and 5 bases from J, leaving 7 bases between. The CDR3 nucleotides read TGTGCCAGCAGCTTATACGGAGATCAGCCCCAGCATTTT. It translates to CASSLYGDQPQHF.